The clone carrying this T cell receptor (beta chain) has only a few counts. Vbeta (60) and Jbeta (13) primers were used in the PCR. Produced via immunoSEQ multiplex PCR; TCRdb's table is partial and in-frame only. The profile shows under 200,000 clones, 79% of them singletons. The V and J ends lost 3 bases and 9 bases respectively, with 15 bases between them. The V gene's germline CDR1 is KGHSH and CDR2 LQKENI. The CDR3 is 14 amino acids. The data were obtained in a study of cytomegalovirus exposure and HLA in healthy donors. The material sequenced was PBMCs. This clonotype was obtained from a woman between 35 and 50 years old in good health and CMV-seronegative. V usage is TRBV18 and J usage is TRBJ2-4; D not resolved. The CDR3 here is CASSPSEAWPIQYF. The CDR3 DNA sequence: TGTGCCAGCTCACCGAGCGAAGCTTGGCCCATTCAGTACTTC. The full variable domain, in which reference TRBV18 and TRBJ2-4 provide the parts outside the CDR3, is NAGVMQNPRHLVRRRGQEARLRCSPMKGHSHVYWYRQLPEEGLKFMVYLQKENIIDESGMPKERFSAEFPKEGPSILRIQQVVRGDSAAYFCASSPSEAWPIQYFGAGTRLSVL.